This note documents a single T cell receptor (beta chain) sequence. Its antigen is currently not known. The record has no base qualities; no much larger clone is one base away. The sample's time point label is to be understood as: baseline before first vaccination. Samples from vaccinated people were obtained from the UK trials COV001 and COV002, which included a single-blind randomized controlled phase 2/3 trial of AZD1222 (ChAdOx1 nCoV-19) in healthy adults. Trial participant PBMC samples were collected at day 0 and day 28 after the second dose for TCRbeta chain sequencing. These data are taken from a study of T cell responses to AZD1222 COVID-19 vaccine (TCRdb year 2021). Context from the whole study: Because spike-specific TCR depth and breadth did not differ between the two schedules, AZD1222 recipients who got a second dose at roughly 4 weeks were pooled with those who got a second dose at roughly 12 weeks. Trial participants were enrolled by age into 18-55, 56-69 and 70-plus year subgroups, with roughly 160, 29 and 62 TCR-sequenced participants respectively. A total of 230 to 250 trial participants underwent TCR sequencing, of whom roughly 210 received two doses of AZD1222 and 26 received two doses of the MenACWY control vaccine.

From V the trimming removes 4 bases and from J it removes 8 bases, while the gene matches leave 6 bases of the junction unaccounted for. The germline V gene sets CDR1 to SGHRS and CDR2 to YFSETQ. The CDR3 goes from the cysteine to the phenylalanine over 13 residues. The entry retains the CDR3 DNA only, 39 bases that are in frame from base 1. General conclusions and limits of the study: Only five or six AZD1222 recipients were SARS-CoV-2 seropositive at baseline, limiting conclusions about previously exposed vaccinees. No day 14 peak-response samples were available, so repertoires were characterized only after the peak T cell response. After two AZD1222 doses, spike-specific TCR breadth and depth were significantly higher than at day 0 and than in MenACWY recipients. Most participants were white British and females outnumbered males, and the authors suggested that clonal diversity may have been underestimated. Epitopes outside the regions mutated in the B.1.351 and B.1.1.7 variants were reportedly recognized by nearly half of the unique spike-specific TCRs. Vaccine-associated CD4 TCRs spanned the whole spike protein, with dominant responses in regions 160-218 and 743-854. The 56-69-year group was small, and its depth increase did not reach significance, likely because of low power.

The CDR3 regions of human TCRbeta chains were analyzed by immunosequencing. As for the original processing: Repertoire TCRs were matched against a reference library of SARS-CoV-2-specific TCRs generated with the MIRA antigen-specificity platform. Breadth was defined as the fraction of unique TCRs that were SARS-CoV-2-associated, and depth was defined as the fraction of total T cells that were SARS-CoV-2-associated. Using the MIRA data, each spike-specific TCR was assigned both to the spike region to which the TCR was reactive and to a CD4 or CD8 class. Log10-transformed breadth and depth values were compared by one-way ANOVA with Sidak's multiple comparisons tests. Held by TCRdb, this immuneACCESS table contains in-frame sequences only and omits some clones. Under half of the omission traces to an unresolved V gene where checked; the cause of the rest is unknown. The D gene and trimming were derived from the DNA, and the V and J assignments and clone size from that table. The sample profile shows 130,000 to 150,000 clones; more than 70% of them were found once. Approximately 15% of the sample goes to the ten largest clones.

The receptor was derived from an adult in good health. The sample consisted of peripheral blood, taken on day 0 of AZD1222 vaccination. In this chain, TRBV5-1 is recombined with TRBJ2-1; TRBD2 matches 7 bases in the middle. The DNA sequence is given as TGCGCCAGCAGCCGGGAGGATAGACATGAGCAGTTCTTC. This is translated as CASSREDRHEQFF.